Shown below are 5 T cell receptor beta chains from a single sample sequenced in a study of OX40 agonist ivuxolimab in advanced cancers. Profiled with immunoSEQ multiplex PCR; TCRdb holds only in-frame clones, not every one. This table holds some 40,000 clones, approximately 88% found once. Sequencing was performed on CD4+ or CD8+ T cells sorted from blood, taken in a trial of the OX40 agonist ivuxolimab. The receptors derive from an adult with an advanced solid tumor such as melanoma, head and neck, liver or kidney cancer.

This clone was found once. The rearrangement joins TRBV5-5 to TRBJ1-1; TRBD1 is a possible D gene (6 bases). The CDR3 totals 12 residues. Trimming shortened V by 4 bases and J by 5 bases, and 9 bases separated the two germline ends. Germline assignment: CDR1 SGHKS and CDR2 YYEKEE (reference sequence). CDR3 DNA sequence: TGTGCCAGCAGCCTCAGGGGTACTGAAGCTTTCTTT. It codes for CASSLRGTEAFF.

The chain recombines TRBV19 with TRBJ1-4; TRBD1 matches 7 bases. The CDR3 sequence is 15 residues long. Germline CDR1 LNHDA, CDR2 SQIVND (reference sequence). The trim removed 3 bases at V and 6 bases at J, leaving 7 bases unmatched. CDR3 sequence: CASSIDREGDEKLFF. The CDR3 nucleotides read TGTGCCAGTAGTATCGACAGGGAAGGGGATGAAAAACTGTTTTTT.

The J gene is TRBJ2-1, the V gene TRBV6-1; no clear D. The germline V gene encodes CDR1 MNHNS and CDR2 SASEGT. The V gene lost 5 bases and the J gene lost 6 bases, with 5 bases spanning the gap. This CDR3 has 11 amino acids. This CDR3 reads CASSRVNEQFF. In nucleotides, the CDR3 is TGTGCCAGCAGTCGCGTCAATGAGCAGTTCTTC.

The sample holds one count of this clone. V and J are TRBV27 and TRBJ1-4, with D hard to call. Germline CDR1 MNHEY, CDR2 SMNVEV (reference sequence). This CDR3 has 13 amino acids. Trimming cost V 3 bases and J 4 bases, with 6 bases left between them. CDR3 amino acids: CASSLGVNEKLFF. CDR3 sequence (DNA): TGTGCCAGCAGTTTGGGTGTTAATGAAAAACTGTTTTTT.

The chain combines TRBV5-6 with TRBJ2-7; 7 bases are shared with TRBD1. CDR1 and CDR2 from the germline V gene are SGHDT and YYEEEE. This CDR3 has 13 residues. V was pared by 3 bases and J by 3 bases, with 3 bases of the junction left unmatched. CDR3 in amino acids: CASSYTGDYEQYF. DNA of the CDR3: TGTGCCAGCAGCTATACAGGGGACTACGAGCAGTACTTC. The full variable domain, its missing parts supplied by reference TRBV5-6 and TRBJ2-7, is DAGVTQSPTHLIKTRGQQVTLRCSPKSGHDTVSWYQQALGQGPQFIFQYYEEEERQRGNFPDRFSGHQFPNYSSELNVNALLLGDSALYLCASSYTGDYEQYFGPGTRLTVT.